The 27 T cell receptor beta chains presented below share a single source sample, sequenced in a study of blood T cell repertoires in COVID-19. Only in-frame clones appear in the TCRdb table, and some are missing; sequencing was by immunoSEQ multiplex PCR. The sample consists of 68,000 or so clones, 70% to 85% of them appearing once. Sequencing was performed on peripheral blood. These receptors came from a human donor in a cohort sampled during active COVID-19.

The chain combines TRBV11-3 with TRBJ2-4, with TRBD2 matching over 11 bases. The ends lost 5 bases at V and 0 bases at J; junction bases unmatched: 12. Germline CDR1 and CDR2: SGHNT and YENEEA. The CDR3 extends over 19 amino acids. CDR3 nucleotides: TGTGCCAGCAGCCCGACTAGCGGGGTAGGGACTTTAGCCAAAAACATTCAGTACTTC. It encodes CASSPTSGVGTLAKNIQYF.

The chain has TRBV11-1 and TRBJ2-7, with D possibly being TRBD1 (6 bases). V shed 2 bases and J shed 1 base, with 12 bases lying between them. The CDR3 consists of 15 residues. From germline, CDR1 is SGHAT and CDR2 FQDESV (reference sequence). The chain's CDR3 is CASSLIGGQSYEQYF. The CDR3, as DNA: TGTGCCAGCAGCTTAATCGGTGGACAGTCCTACGAGCAGTACTTC.

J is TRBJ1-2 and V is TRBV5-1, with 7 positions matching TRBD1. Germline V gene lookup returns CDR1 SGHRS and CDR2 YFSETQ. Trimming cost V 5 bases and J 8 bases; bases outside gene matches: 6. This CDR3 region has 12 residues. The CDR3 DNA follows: TGCGCCAGCAGTACCACAGGGGTCGGCTACACCTTC. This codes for CASSTTGVGYTF.

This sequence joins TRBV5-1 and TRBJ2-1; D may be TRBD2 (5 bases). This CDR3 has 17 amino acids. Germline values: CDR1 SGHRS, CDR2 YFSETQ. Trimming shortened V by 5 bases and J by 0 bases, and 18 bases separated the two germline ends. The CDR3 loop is CASRPRPSQSSYNEQFF. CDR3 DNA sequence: TGCGCCAGCAGACCACGGCCTAGCCAGAGCTCCTACAATGAGCAGTTCTTC.

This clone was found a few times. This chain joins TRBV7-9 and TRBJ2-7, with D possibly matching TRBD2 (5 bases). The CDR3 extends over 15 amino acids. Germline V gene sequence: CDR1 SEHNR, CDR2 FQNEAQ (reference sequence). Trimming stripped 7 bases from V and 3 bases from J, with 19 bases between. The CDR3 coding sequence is TGTGCCAGCACCGCGTCGCGCGGGCTGAACTACGAGCAGTACTTC. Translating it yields CASTASRGLNYEQYF.

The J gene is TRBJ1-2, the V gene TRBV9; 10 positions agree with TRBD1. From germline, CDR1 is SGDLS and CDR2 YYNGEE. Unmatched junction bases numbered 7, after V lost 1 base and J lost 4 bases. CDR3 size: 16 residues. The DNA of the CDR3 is TGTGCCAGCAGCGTACTTCCCGGACAGGGGGGCTATGGCTACACCTTC. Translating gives CASSVLPGQGGYGYTF.

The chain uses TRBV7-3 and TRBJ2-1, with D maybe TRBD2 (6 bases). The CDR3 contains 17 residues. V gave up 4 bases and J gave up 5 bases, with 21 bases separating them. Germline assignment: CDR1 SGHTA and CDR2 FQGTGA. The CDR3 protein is CASSSHAGGRSHNEQFF. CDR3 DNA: TGTGCCAGCAGCTCCCATGCGGGTGGGAGGTCCCACAATGAGCAGTTCTTC.

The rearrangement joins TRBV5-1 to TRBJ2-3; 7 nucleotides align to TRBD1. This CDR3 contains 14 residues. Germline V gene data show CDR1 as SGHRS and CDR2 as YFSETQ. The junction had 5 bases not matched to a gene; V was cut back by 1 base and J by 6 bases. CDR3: CASSLNRGDDTQYF. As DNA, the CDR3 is TGCGCCAGCAGCTTGAACAGGGGTGATGATACGCAGTATTTT. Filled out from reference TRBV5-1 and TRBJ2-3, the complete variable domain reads KAGVTQTPRYLIKTRGQQVTLSCSPISGHRSVSWYQQTPGQGLQFLFEYFSETQRNKGNFPGRFSGRQFSNSRSEMNVSTLELGDSALYLCASSLNRGDDTQYFGPGTRLTVL.

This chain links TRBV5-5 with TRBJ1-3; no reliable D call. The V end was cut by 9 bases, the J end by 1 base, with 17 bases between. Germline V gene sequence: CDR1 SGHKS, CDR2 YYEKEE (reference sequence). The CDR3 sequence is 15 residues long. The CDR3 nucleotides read TGTGCCACCAAGCCCGATTTAAATTCTGGAAACACCATATATTTT. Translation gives CATKPDLNSGNTIYF.

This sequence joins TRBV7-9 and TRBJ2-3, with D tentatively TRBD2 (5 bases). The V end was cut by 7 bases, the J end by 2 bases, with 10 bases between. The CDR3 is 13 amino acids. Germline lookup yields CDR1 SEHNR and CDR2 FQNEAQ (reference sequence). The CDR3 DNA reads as TGTGCCAGCAAGGAGGCCCTCACAGATACGCAGTATTTT. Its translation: CASKEALTDTQYF. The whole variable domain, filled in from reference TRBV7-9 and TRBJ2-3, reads DTGVSQNPRHKITKRGQNVTFRCDPISEHNRLYWYRQTLGQGPEFLTYFQNEAQLEKSRLLSDRFSAERPKGSFSTLEIQRTEQGDSAMYLCASKEALTDTQYFGPGTRLTVL.

CDR3 protein: CASSLTGFSLYGYTF. Written as DNA, the CDR3 is TGTGCCAGCAGCTTAACAGGGTTTAGCCTCTATGGCTACACCTTC. V is TRBV7-2 and J is TRBJ1-2; a weak D match, TRBD1 (6 bases). Trimming left V 2 bases short and J 4 bases short, with 14 bases between. Germline values: CDR1 SGHTA, CDR2 FQGNSA. This CDR3 spans 15 amino acids.

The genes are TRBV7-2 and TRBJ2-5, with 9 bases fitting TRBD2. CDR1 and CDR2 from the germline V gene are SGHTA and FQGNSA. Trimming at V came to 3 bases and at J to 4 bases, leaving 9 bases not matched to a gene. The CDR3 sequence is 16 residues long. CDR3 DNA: TGTGCCAGCAGCTTCTTAGCGGGAGTTCCCCGAGAGACCCAGTACTTC. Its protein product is CASSFLAGVPRETQYF.

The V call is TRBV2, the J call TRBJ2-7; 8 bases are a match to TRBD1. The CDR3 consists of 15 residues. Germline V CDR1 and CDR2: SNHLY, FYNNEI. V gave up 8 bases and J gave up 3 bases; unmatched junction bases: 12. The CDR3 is CASRAGTGTYYEQYF. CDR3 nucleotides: TGTGCCAGCCGTGCCGGGACAGGTACTTACTACGAGCAGTACTTC.

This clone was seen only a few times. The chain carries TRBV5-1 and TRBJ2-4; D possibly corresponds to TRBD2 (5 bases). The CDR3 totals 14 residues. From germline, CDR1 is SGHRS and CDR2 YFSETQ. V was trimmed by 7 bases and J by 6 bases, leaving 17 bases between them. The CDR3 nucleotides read TGCGCCAGCGGCCCGGGGATCGGAGGAAACATTCAGTACTTC. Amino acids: CASGPGIGGNIQYF.

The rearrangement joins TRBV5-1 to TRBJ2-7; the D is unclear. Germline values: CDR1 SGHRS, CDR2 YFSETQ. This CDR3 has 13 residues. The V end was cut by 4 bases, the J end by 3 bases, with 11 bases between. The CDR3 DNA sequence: TGCGCCAGCAGCGCCGTAGGCGGCTACGAGCAGTACTTC. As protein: CASSAVGGYEQYF.

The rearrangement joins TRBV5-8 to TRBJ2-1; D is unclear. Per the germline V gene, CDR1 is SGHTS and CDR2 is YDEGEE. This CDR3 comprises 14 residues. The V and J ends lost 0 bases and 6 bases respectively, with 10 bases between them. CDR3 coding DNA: TGTGCCAGCAGCTTGGCCCAAATACTCAATGAGCAGTTCTTC. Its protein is CASSLAQILNEQFF.

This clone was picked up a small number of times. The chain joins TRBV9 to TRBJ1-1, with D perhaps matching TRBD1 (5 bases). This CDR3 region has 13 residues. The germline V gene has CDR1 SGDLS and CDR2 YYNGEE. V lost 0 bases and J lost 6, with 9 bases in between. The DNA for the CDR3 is TGTGCCAGCAGCGTAGCTGGAGGGGCTGAAGCTTTCTTT. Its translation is CASSVAGGAEAFF.

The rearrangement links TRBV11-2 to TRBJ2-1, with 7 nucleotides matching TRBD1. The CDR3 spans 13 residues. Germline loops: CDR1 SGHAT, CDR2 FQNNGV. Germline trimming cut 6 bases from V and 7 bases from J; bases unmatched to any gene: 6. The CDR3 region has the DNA TGTGCCAGCAGAAGGGGGCCAGGTAATGAGCAGTTCTTC. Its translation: CASRRGPGNEQFF. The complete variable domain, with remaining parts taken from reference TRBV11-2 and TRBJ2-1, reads EAGVAQSPRYKIIEKRQSVAFWCNPISGHATLYWYQQILGQGPKLLIQFQNNGVVDDSQLPKDRFSAERLKGVDSTLKIQPAKLEDSAVYLCASRRGPGNEQFFGPGTRLTVL.

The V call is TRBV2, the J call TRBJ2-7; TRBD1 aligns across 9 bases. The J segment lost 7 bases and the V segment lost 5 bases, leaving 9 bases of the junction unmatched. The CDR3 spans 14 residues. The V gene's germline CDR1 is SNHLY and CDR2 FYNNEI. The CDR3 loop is CASSWDREVREQYF. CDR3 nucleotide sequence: TGTGCCAGCAGTTGGGACAGGGAGGTAAGAGAGCAGTACTTC.

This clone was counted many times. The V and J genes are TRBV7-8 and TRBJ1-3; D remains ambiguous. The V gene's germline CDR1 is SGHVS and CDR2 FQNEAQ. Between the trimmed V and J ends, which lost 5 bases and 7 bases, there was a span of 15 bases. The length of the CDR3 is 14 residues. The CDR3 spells CASSLHVKTNTIYF. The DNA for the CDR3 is TGTGCCAGCAGCCTACACGTAAAAACCAACACCATATATTTT.

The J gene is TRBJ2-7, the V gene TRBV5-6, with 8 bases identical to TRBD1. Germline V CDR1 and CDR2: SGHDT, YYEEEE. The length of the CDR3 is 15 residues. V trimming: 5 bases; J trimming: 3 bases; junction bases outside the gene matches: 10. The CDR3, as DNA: TGTGCCAGCAGTTACTTGAATGGACAGGGCTACGAGCAGTACTTC. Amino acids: CASSYLNGQGYEQYF. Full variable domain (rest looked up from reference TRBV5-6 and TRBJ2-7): DAGVTQSPTHLIKTRGQQVTLRCSPKSGHDTVSWYQQALGQGPQFIFQYYEEEERQRGNFPDRFSGHQFPNYSSELNVNALLLGDSALYLCASSYLNGQGYEQYFGPGTRLTVT.

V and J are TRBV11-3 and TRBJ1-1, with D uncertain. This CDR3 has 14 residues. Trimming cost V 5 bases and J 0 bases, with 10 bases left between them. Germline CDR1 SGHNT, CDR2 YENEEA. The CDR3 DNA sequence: TGTGCCAGCAGCCAACCTGCAGTGAACACTGAAGCTTTCTTT. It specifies CASSQPAVNTEAFF.

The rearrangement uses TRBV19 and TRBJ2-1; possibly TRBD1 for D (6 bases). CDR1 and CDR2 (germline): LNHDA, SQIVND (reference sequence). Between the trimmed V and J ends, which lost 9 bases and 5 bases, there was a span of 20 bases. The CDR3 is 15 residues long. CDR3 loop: CASDILRDTHNEQFF. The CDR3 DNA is TGTGCCAGCGACATCCTTCGGGACACACACAATGAGCAGTTCTTC.

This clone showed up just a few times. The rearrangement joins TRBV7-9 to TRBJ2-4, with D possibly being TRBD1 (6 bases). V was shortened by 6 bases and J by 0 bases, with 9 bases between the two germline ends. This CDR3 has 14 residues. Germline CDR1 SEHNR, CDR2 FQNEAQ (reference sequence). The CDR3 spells CASSKTGAKNIQYF. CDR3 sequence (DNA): TGTGCCAGCAGTAAGACAGGAGCCAAAAACATTCAGTACTTC.

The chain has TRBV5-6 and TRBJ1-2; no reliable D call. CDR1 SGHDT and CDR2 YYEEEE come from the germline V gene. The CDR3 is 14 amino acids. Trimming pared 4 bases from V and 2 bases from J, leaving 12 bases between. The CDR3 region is CASSVDGINYGYTF. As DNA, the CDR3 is TGTGCCAGCAGCGTCGACGGGATCAACTATGGCTACACCTTC.

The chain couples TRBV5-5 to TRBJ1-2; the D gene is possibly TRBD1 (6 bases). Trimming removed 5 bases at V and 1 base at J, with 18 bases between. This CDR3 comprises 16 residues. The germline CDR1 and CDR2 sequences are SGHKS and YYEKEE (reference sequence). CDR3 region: CASSSSRTAVNYGYTF. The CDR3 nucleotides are TGTGCCAGCAGTTCCTCTCGGACAGCCGTTAACTATGGCTACACCTTC.

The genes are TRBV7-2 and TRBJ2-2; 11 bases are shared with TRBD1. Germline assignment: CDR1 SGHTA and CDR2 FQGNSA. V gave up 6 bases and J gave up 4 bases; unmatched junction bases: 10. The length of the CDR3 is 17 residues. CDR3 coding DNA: TGTGCCAGCAGACCTACCGGGACAGGGGGTGGCACCGGGGAGCTGTTTTTT. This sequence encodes CASRPTGTGGGTGELFF. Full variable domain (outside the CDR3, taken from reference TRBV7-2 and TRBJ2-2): GAGVSQSPSNKVTEKGKDVELRCDPISGHTALYWYRQSLGQGLEFLIYFQGNSAPDKSGLPSDRFSAERTGGSVSTLTIQRTQQEDSAVYLCASRPTGTGGGTGELFFGEGSRLTVL.